The 16 T cell receptor beta chains listed next were all sequenced from one sample in a study of cytomegalovirus exposure and HLA in healthy donors. 60 Vbeta and 13 Jbeta primers were used in PCR. TCRdb's table, derived via immunoSEQ multiplex PCR, lists solely in-frame clones and lacks some. Its table lists more than 45,000 clones. The specimen sequenced was PBMCs. Every receptor here comes from a woman aged 55-70 years in good health and CMV-seropositive.

This CDR3 reads CASSTSGAGNTIYF. In DNA form, the CDR3 reads TGTGCCAGTAGCACATCCGGGGCTGGAAACACCATATATTTT. The rearrangement uses TRBV19 and TRBJ1-3; D not resolved. With 6 bases removed from V and 2 bases from J, the gap between germline ends came to 11 bases. Germline values: CDR1 LNHDA, CDR2 SQIVND (reference sequence). CDR3 size: 14 residues.

The J gene is TRBJ2-6, the V gene TRBV6-5; tentative D call: TRBD1 (5 bases). CDR1 and CDR2 (germline): MNHEY, SVGAGI. The V end lost 2 bases, the J end lost 0 bases, and 8 bases lay between the germline ends. CDR3 size: 16 residues. For the CDR3, the DNA is TGTGCCAGCAGTTACGGACACCTCTCTGGGGCCAACGTCCTGACTTTC. Protein product: CASSYGHLSGANVLTF.

As DNA, the CDR3 is TGCGCCAGCAGCCAAGATCACAGGGGCTTCCTAAACTATGGCTACACCTTC. Translation gives CASSQDHRGFLNYGYTF. The genes are TRBV4-3 and TRBJ1-2; 7 bases agree with TRBD1. Germline CDR1 LGHNA, CDR2 YSLEER. J lost 2 bases, V lost 0 bases, and 9 bases had no gene match. The CDR3 length is 17 residues.

This chain connects TRBV19 to TRBJ1-1, with 7 bases that match TRBD1. The CDR3 totals 15 residues. J was trimmed by 1 base and V by 3 bases; bases with no gene match: 5. Germline V gene sequence: CDR1 LNHDA, CDR2 SQIVND (reference sequence). In DNA form, the CDR3 reads TGTGCCAGTAGTATGGGGACAGTTGAGAACACTGAAGCTTTCTTT. Translation: CASSMGTVENTEAFF. Together with reference TRBV19 and TRBJ1-1, the CDR3 gives the full variable domain: DGGITQSPKYLFRKEGQNVTLSCEQNLNHDAMYWYRQDPGQGLRLIYYSQIVNDFQKGDIAEGYSVSREKKESFPLTVTSAQKNPTAFYLCASSMGTVENTEAFFGQGTRLTVV.

The V and J genes are TRBV6-6 and TRBJ2-7, with 9 bases that match TRBD2. Unmatched junction bases numbered 1, after V lost 0 bases and J lost 1 base. CDR3 length equals 15 residues. CDR1 is MNHNY, CDR2 SVGAGI, per germline (reference sequence). CDR3 loop: CASSYSLAGSYEQYF. In DNA, the CDR3 is TGTGCCAGCAGTTACTCTCTAGCGGGGTCCTACGAGCAGTACTTC.

J is TRBJ2-5 and V is TRBV6-5; 9 bases match TRBD2. Germline V gene sequence: CDR1 MNHEY, CDR2 SVGAGI. The CDR3 is made up of 14 amino acids. Unmatched junction bases numbered 5, after V lost 7 bases and J lost 2 bases. Here the CDR3 DNA reads TGTGCCAGCAAGGGACTAGCTGGACAAGAGACCCAGTACTTC. It encodes CASKGLAGQETQYF.

The chain uses TRBV4-3 and TRBJ2-7; TRBD1 matches at 10 bases. CDR3 length: 14 residues. The germline gives CDR1 LGHNA, CDR2 YSLEER. V shed 3 bases and J 4 bases; nucleotides not matched to a gene: 3. CDR3 amino acids: CASSQDRGRYEQYF. CDR3 nucleotide sequence: TGCGCCAGCAGCCAGGACAGGGGGAGGTACGAGCAGTACTTC.

The chain joins TRBV2 to TRBJ1-5; TRBD1 might be the D (5 bases). The CDR3 spans 14 residues. V dropped 2 bases and J dropped 4 bases, with 9 bases sitting between them. Germline V gene sequence: CDR1 SNHLY, CDR2 FYNNEI. The CDR3 sequence: CASSETQGNQPQHF. CDR3 sequence (DNA): TGTGCCAGCAGTGAAACTCAGGGTAATCAGCCCCAGCATTTT.

The chain combines TRBV6-5 with TRBJ2-7, with D tentatively TRBD1 (5 bases). The V end lost 5 bases, the J end lost 5 bases, and 7 bases lay between the germline ends. Germline V CDR1 and CDR2: MNHEY, SVGAGI. CDR3 length: 11 amino acids. The CDR3 loop is CASSRGNEQYF. As DNA, the CDR3 is TGTGCCAGCAGTAGGGGCAACGAGCAGTACTTC.

This chain links TRBV30 with TRBJ1-2; a possible D gene is TRBD1 (6 bases). The CDR3 is 13 residues long. V was trimmed by 4 bases and J by 3 bases, leaving 12 bases between them. Germline V gene lookup returns CDR1 GTSNPN and CDR2 SVGIG (reference sequence). The CDR3 region is CAWKPQGYYGYTF. The DNA for the CDR3 is TGTGCCTGGAAACCACAGGGTTACTATGGCTACACCTTC.

In nucleotides, the CDR3 is TGCGCCAGCCACGGGGGGAATGAAAAACTGTTTTTT. Its protein product is CASHGGNEKLFF. The chain is built from TRBV4-1 and TRBJ1-4, with TRBD1 as a possible D gene (5 bases). In germline, CDR1 is MGHRA, CDR2 YSYEKL. Deletions cut 8 bases from V and 5 bases from J, with 9 bases between. The CDR3 sequence is 12 residues long.

CDR3 loop: CAISDILAGAGGYTF. The CDR3 DNA is TGTGCCATCAGTGATATCCTGGCGGGAGCGGGAGGCTACACCTTC. This chain joins TRBV10-3 and TRBJ1-2; D not resolved. The CDR3 has 15 amino acids. CDR1 is ENHRY and CDR2 is SYGVKD in the germline V gene. Trimming removed 3 bases at V and 8 bases at J, with 19 bases between.

The chain is built from TRBV9 and TRBJ2-2; the D is unclear. CDR1 and CDR2 from the germline V gene are SGDLS and YYNGEE. The CDR3 consists of 14 residues. Trimming cost V 1 base and J 3 bases, with 7 bases left between them. The CDR3 reads CASSVNSHTGELFF. In nucleotides, the CDR3 is TGTGCCAGCAGCGTAAACAGCCACACCGGGGAGCTGTTTTTT.

The chain uses TRBV10-2 and TRBJ2-7; the D gene is possibly TRBD1 (6 bases). The germline V gene encodes CDR1 WSHSY and CDR2 SAAADI. This CDR3 is 12 amino acids long. V shed 6 bases and J shed 5 bases, with 11 bases lying between them. The chain's CDR3 is CASSRTVDEQYF. The CDR3 DNA reads as TGCGCCAGCAGCCGGACAGTGGACGAGCAGTACTTC.

V gene TRBV6-1 combines with J gene TRBJ1-3; 7 bases align to TRBD1. J lost 4 bases, V lost 3 bases, and 9 bases had no gene match. The CDR3 is 16 amino acids. Germline assignment: CDR1 MNHNS and CDR2 SASEGT. This CDR3 is CASSDHPQGRGNTIYF. The CDR3 DNA is TGTGCCAGCAGTGACCACCCACAGGGGCGGGGAAACACCATATATTTT.

This chain links TRBV9 with TRBJ2-7; tentatively, D is TRBD1 (6 bases). The V gene's germline CDR1 is SGDLS and CDR2 YYNGEE. Trimming removed 0 bases from V and 2 bases from J, with 15 bases in between. CDR3 length: 16 residues. The CDR3 DNA sequence: TGTGCCAGCAGCGTAGGGTCGGGAAAGGGGGCCTACGAGCAGTACTTC. This sequence encodes CASSVGSGKGAYEQYF.